A selection of T cell receptor beta chains follows, all from one sample in a study of cytotoxic CD8 clonotypes in ibrutinib-treated CLL. The protocol was immunoSEQ multiplex PCR, while the TCRdb copy is restricted to in-frame clones and leaves out a portion. The table has about 140,000 clones, 70% to 85% seen once; the top ten hold approximately 30%. The sample consisted of PBMCs, taken after 12 months of ibrutinib treatment. Source of these receptors: a human donor with chronic lymphocytic leukemia. Both conserved end residues are part of each CDR3. Each record gives: CDR3 length, V gene, clone size, J gene, D gene, CDR3 protein. The D gene is left open where the match is weak. Some rows mark clone size as missing; the rest say once, few, many or name a class of expanded clone.

14,TRBV6-5,once,TRBJ2-1,-,CASSYQLGPNEQFF
14,TRBV7-8,-,TRBJ2-4,-,CASSPGLAKNIQYF
14,TRBV5-1,-,TRBJ1-3,-,CASSPTGSGNTIYF
13,TRBV5-1,-,TRBJ1-1,-,CASPVVVNTEAFF
13,TRBV7-2,-,TRBJ1-1,-,CASSLDRGTEAFF
12,TRBV13,-,TRBJ1-1,-,CASRRINTEAFF
14,TRBV27,-,TRBJ2-7,TRBD2,CASSLGLAGVEQYF
14,TRBV25-1,-,TRBJ2-3,TRBD1,CASSTGGTADTQYF
16,TRBV27,-,TRBJ2-7,TRBD1,CASSFDRGQWRNEQYF
13,TRBV27,-,TRBJ1-5,-,CASSLKPHQPQHF
15,TRBV19,many,TRBJ2-3,TRBD1,CASSIQDRGVDTQYF
14,TRBV19,-,TRBJ2-1,-,CASIGRARGNEQFF
14,TRBV27,-,TRBJ1-2,-,CASSPSGVARGYTF
14,TRBV5-6,-,TRBJ1-1,-,CASSLGRTNTEAFF
15,TRBV11-2,few,TRBJ2-1,TRBD2,CASSSGLAGVNEQFF
14,TRBV7-9,-,TRBJ2-1,-,CASMTPQGRDEQFF
15,TRBV9,-,TRBJ1-4,TRBD1,CASSVTGALNEKLFF